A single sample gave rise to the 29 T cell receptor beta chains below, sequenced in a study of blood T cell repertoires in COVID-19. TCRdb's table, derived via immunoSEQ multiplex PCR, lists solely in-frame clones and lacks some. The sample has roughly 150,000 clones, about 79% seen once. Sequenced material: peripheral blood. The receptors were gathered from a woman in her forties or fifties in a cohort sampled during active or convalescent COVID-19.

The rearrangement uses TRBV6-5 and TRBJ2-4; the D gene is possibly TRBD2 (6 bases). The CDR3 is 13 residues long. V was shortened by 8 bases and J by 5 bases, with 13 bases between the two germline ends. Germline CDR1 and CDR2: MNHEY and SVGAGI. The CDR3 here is CASRGGVQNIQYF. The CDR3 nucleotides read TGTGCCAGCCGAGGAGGGGTCCAAAACATTCAGTACTTC.

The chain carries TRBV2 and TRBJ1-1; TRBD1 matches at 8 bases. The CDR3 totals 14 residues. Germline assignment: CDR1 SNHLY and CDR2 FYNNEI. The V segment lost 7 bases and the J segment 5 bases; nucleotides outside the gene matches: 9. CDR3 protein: CASIQGARLTEAFF. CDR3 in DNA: TGTGCCAGCATCCAGGGGGCAAGGTTGACTGAAGCTTTCTTT. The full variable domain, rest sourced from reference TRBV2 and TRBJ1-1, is EPEVTQTPSHQVTQMGQEVILRCVPISNHLYFYWYRQILGQKVEFLVSFYNNEISEKSEIFDDQFSVERPDGSNFTLKIRSTKLEDSAMYFCASIQGARLTEAFFGQGTRLTVV.

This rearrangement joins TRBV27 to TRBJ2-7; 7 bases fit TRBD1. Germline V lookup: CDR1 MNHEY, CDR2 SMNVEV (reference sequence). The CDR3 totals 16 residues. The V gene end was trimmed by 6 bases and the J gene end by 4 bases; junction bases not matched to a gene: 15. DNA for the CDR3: TGTGCCAGCAGCCCAAAATTCCGACAGGGTATATACGAGCAGTACTTC. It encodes CASSPKFRQGIYEQYF.

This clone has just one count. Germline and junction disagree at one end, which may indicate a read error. CDR3 sequence: CVSSRTIDTQYF. DNA for the CDR3: TGTGTCAGCAGCAGGACTATCGATACGCAGTATTTT. The V call is TRBV6-2 or TRBV6-3, the J call TRBJ2-3, with TRBD2 as a possible D gene (6 bases). CDR3 length: 12 residues. The germline V gene encodes CDR1 MNHEY and CDR2 SVGEGT.

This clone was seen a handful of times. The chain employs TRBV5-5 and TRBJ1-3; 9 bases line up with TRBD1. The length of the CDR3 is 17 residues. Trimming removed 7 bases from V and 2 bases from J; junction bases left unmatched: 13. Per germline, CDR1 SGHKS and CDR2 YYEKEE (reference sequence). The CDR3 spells CASFPSSTGGTGNTIYF. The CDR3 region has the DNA TGTGCCAGCTTCCCGAGCTCCACAGGGGGCACTGGAAACACCATATATTTT.

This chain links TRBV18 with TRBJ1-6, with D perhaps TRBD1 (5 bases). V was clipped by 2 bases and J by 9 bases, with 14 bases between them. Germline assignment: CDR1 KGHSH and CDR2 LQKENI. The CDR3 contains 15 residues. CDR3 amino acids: CASSPAGGGRSPLHF. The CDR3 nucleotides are TGTGCCAGCTCACCAGCCGGGGGTGGCCGTTCACCCCTCCACTTT.

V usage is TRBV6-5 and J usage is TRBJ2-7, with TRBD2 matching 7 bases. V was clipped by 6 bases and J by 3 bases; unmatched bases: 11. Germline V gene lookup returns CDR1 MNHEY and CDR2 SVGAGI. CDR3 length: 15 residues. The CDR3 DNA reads TGTGCCAGCAGGGCTGCGGGGGTAAATCACTACGAGCAGTACTTC. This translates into CASRAAGVNHYEQYF.

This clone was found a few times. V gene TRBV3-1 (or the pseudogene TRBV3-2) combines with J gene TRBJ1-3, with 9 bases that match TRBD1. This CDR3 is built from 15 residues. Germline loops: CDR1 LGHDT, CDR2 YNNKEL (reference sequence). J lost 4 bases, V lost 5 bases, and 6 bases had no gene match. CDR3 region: CASSAGTGSGNTIYF. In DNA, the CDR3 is TGTGCCAGCAGCGCCGGGACAGGGAGCGGAAACACCATATATTTT.

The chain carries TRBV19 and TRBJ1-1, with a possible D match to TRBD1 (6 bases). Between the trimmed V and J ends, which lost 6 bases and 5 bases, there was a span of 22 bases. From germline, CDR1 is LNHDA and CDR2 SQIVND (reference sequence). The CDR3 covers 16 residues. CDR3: CASRRTVRSWGTEAFF. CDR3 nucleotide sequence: TGTGCCAGTAGGAGGACAGTTCGTAGTTGGGGGACTGAAGCTTTCTTT.

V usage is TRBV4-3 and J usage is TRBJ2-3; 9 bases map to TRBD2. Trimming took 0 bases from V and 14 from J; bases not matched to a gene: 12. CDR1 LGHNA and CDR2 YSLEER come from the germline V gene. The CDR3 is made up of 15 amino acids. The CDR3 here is CASSQEWPSGDHLYF. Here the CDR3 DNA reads TGCGCCAGCAGCCAAGAATGGCCTAGCGGGGACCACCTGTATTTT.

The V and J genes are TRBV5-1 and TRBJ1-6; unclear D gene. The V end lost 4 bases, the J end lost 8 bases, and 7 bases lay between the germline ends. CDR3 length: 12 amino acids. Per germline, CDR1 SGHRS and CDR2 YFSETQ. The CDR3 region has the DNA TGCGCCAGCAGCCCTCCTCATTCACCCCTCCACTTT. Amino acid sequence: CASSPPHSPLHF.

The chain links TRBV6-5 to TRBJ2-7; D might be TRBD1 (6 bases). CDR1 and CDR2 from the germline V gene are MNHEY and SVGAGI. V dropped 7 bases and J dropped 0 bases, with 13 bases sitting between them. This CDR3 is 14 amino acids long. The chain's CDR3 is CASNTDSVSYEQYF. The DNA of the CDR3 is TGTGCCAGCAACACGGACAGTGTCTCCTACGAGCAGTACTTC.

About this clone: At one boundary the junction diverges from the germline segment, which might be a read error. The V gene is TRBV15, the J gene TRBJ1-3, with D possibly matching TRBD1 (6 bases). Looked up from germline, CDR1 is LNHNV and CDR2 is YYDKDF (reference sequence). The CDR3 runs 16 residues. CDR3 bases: TGTGCCACCAGTAGAGGGGGGGGCCCCTCGGGAAACACCATATATTTT. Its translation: CATSRGGGPSGNTIYF.

CDR3: CASSQEHYGQGGSYGYTF. The CDR3 DNA reads TGCGCCAGCAGCCAAGAACACTATGGACAGGGGGGCAGCTATGGCTACACCTTC. The chain is built from TRBV4-1 and TRBJ1-2; 10 bases match TRBD1. The CDR3 sequence is 18 residues long. After removal of 0 bases from V and 4 bases from J, the junction contained 11 bases not matched to a gene. Germline CDR1 reads MGHRA; CDR2 reads YSYEKL.

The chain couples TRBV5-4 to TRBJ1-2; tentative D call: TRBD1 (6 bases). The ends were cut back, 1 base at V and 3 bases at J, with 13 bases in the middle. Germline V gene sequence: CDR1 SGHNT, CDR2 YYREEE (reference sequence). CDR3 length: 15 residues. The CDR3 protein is CASSLINREDYGYTF. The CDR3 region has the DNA TGTGCCAGCAGCTTGATTAACAGGGAAGACTATGGCTACACCTTC.

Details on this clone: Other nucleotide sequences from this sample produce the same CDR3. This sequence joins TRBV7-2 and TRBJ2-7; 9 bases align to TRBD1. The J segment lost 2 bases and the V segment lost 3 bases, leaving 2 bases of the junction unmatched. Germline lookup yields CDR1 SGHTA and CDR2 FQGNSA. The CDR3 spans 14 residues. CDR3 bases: TGTGCCAGCAGCTTCGGACAGGGGACCTACGAGCAGTACTTC. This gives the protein CASSFGQGTYEQYF.

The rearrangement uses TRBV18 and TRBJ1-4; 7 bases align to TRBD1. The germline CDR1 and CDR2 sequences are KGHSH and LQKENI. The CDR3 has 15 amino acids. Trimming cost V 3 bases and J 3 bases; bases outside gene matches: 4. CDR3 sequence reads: CASSPGTAPNEKLFF. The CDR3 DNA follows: TGTGCCAGCTCACCCGGGACAGCCCCTAATGAAAAACTGTTTTTT.

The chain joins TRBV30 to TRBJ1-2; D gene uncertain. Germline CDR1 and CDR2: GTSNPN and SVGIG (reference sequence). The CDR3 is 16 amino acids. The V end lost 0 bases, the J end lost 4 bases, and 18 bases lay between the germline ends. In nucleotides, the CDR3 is TGTGCCTGGAGTGTCCCCTTTTACGGGGTGCTCTATGGCTACACCTTC. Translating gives CAWSVPFYGVLYGYTF.

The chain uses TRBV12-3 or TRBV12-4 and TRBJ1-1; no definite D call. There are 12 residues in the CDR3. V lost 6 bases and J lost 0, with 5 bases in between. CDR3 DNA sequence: TGTGCCAGCAGGCACATGAACACTGAAGCTTTCTTT. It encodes CASRHMNTEAFF.

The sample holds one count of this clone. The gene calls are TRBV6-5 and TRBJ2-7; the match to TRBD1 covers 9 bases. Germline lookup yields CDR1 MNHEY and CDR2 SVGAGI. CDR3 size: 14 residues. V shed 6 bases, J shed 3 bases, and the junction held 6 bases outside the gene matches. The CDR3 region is CASSTDRGNYEQYF. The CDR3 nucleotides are TGTGCCAGCAGCACGGACAGGGGCAACTACGAGCAGTACTTC.

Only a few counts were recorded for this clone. Written as DNA, the CDR3 is TGCAGCGTTGAAGATCGAGGGCTCCCGGGCTACACCTTC. Protein sequence: CSVEDRGLPGYTF. This rearrangement joins TRBV29-1 to TRBJ1-2; unclear D gene. Per germline, CDR1 SQVTM and CDR2 ANQGSEA. This CDR3 region has 13 residues. The V end lost 0 bases, the J end lost 8 bases, and 13 bases lay between the germline ends.

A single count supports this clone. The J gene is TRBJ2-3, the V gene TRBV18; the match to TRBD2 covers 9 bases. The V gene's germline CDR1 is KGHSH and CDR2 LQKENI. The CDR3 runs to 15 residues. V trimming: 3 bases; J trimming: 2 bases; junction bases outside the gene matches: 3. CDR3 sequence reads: CASSPTSGNTDTQYF. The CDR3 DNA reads TGTGCCAGCTCACCGACTAGCGGAAACACAGATACGCAGTATTTT.

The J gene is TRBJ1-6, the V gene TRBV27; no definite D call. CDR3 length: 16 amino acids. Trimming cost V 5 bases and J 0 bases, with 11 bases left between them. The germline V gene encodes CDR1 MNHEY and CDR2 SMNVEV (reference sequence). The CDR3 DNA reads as TGTGCCAGCAGTCCAATCCTGAGCTCCTATAATTCACCCCTCCACTTT. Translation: CASSPILSSYNSPLHF.

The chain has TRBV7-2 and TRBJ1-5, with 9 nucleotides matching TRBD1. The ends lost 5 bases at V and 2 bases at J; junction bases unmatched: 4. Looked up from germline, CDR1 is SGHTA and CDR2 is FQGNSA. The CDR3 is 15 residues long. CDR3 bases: TGTGCCAGCAGCCCCCGGACAGGGGGCAATCAGCCCCAGCATTTT. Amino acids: CASSPRTGGNQPQHF.

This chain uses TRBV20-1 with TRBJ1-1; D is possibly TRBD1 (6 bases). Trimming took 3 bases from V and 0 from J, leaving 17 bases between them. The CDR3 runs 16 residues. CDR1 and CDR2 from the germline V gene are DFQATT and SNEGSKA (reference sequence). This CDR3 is CSASLSRGVVNTEAFF. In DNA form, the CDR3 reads TGCAGTGCTAGTCTGTCCAGGGGTGTCGTGAACACTGAAGCTTTCTTT.

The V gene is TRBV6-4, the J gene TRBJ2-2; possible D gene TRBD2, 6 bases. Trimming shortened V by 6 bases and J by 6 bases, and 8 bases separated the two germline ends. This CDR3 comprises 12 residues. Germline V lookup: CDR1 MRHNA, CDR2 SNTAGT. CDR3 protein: CASRAGPGELFF. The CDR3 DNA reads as TGTGCCAGCAGAGCGGGCCCCGGGGAGCTGTTTTTT.

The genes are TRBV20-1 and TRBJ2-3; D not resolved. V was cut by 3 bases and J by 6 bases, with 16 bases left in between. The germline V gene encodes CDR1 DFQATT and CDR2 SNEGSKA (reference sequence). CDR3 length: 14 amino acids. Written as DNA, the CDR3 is TGCAGTGCTAGTGATCCTGGCGCGGCCGATACGCAGTATTTT. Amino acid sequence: CSASDPGAADTQYF.

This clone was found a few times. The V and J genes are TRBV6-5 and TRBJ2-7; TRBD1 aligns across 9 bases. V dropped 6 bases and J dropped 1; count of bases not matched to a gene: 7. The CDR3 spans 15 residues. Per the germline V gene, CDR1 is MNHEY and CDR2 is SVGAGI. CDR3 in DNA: TGTGCCAGCAGCCCCGGGACAGGGCAATCCTACGAGCAGTACTTC. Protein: CASSPGTGQSYEQYF.

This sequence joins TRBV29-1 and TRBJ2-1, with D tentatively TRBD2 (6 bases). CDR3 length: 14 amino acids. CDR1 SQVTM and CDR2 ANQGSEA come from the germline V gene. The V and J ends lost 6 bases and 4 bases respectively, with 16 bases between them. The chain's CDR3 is CSVPNGGPYNEQFF. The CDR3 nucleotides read TGCAGCGTGCCCAACGGGGGTCCTTACAATGAGCAGTTCTTC.